This TCR beta chain was captured in a study of human T cells and chemical hapten exposure. Study details: Patch tests put 0.01% DPC on the upper back, and the results were checked at 6 days. A mostly female patient group had alopecia areata, totalis or universalis.

Many counts were recorded for this clonotype. Time point meaning: patch test 2, 6 weeks after DPC sensitization. Treatment described: therapeutic diphenylcyclopropenone sensitization with weekly scalp DPC. The germline V gene has CDR1 SGDLS and CDR2 YYNGEE. The length of the CDR3 is 16 residues. Between the trimmed V and J ends, which lost 3 bases and 3 bases, there was a span of 17 bases. Single cDNA molecules in the library carried unique molecular identifiers attached during preparation. Study processing details: A typical sample had roughly 96,000 TCRs, with about 20,000 to 700,000 overall. TCRdb re-derived calls from the RACE reads in MiXCR, one entry per CDR3 protein. The V and J calls come from TCRdb's annotation, not from the publication. The sample shows around 99,000 distinct CDR3 sequences, roughly a tenth of them seen only once.

Sequences were derived from whole blood, sampled in connection with sensitization to the hapten diphenylcyclopropenone (DPC). The source is a woman aged 40 to 49 with alopecia areata. Some clones in this sample may be carry-over from other donors' samples. The V call is TRBV9, the J call TRBJ2-3; D perhaps matches TRBD1 (5 bases). CDR3 amino acids: CASSAQGSMVTDTQYF. In DNA, the CDR3 is TGTGCCAGCAGCGCGCAGGGTTCGATGGTGACAGATACGCAGTATTTT.